These 17 T cell receptor beta chains were all obtained from the same sample, sequenced in a study of blood T cell repertoires in COVID-19. Sequenced by immunoSEQ multiplex PCR; TCRdb stores in-frame clones only, minus some. The sample lists around 170,000 clones; more than 75% were seen once. Sequenced: PBMCs or T cells enriched from blood (not recorded which). These receptors came from a man aged 60-69 years who had been exposed to COVID-19.

The chain employs TRBV5-1 and TRBJ1-5; 9 nucleotides match TRBD1. The CDR3 totals 15 residues. CDR1 and CDR2 from the germline V gene are SGHRS and YFSETQ. The ends lost 3 bases at V and 6 bases at J; junction bases unmatched: 7. The CDR3 nucleotides are TGCGCCAGCAGCTCCACAGGGGGCCGAGGTCAGCCCCAGCATTTT. It specifies CASSSTGGRGQPQHF.

This chain links TRBV29-1 with TRBJ1-1; maybe TRBD1 (5 bases). There are 14 residues in the CDR3. The ends were cut back, 1 base at V and 1 base at J, with 10 bases in the middle. The V gene's germline CDR1 is SQVTM and CDR2 ANQGSEA. CDR3 residues: CSVEGGHSNTEAFF. In DNA, the CDR3 is TGCAGCGTTGAAGGCGGACACTCGAACACTGAAGCTTTCTTT.

The rearrangement uses TRBV9 and TRBJ2-3; D may be TRBD2 (5 bases). This CDR3 has 14 residues. Germline V gene lookup returns CDR1 SGDLS and CDR2 YYNGEE. The ends were cut back, 0 bases at V and 4 bases at J, with 9 bases in the middle. CDR3 DNA sequence: TGTGCCAGCAGCGTAGGGCTAGCAGCAGATACGCAGTATTTT. Translating gives CASSVGLAADTQYF.

This rearrangement joins TRBV30 to TRBJ1-4; a possible D gene is TRBD1 (6 bases). There are 14 residues in the CDR3. The V end was cut by 1 base, the J end by 7 bases, with 13 bases between. From germline, CDR1 is GTSNPN and CDR2 SVGIG (reference sequence). CDR3 amino acids: CAWSAWGPFEKLFF. The CDR3 DNA sequence: TGTGCCTGGAGTGCCTGGGGGCCTTTTGAAAAACTGTTTTTT. The full variable domain, its missing parts supplied by reference TRBV30 and TRBJ1-4, is SQTIHQWPATLVQPVGSPLSLECTVEGTSNPNLYWYRQAAGRGLQLLFYSVGIGQISSEVPQNLSASRPQDRQFILSSKKLLLSDSGFYLCAWSAWGPFEKLFFGSGTQLSVL.

V usage is TRBV28 and J usage is TRBJ2-6; D is undetermined. CDR3 length: 15 residues. CDR1 is MDHEN and CDR2 is SYDVKM in the germline V gene. The V end lost 2 bases, the J end lost 2 bases, and 7 bases lay between the germline ends. The CDR3 reads CASSLQVTGANVLTF. DNA for the CDR3: TGTGCCAGCAGTTTACAGGTTACTGGGGCCAACGTCCTGACTTTC.

V is TRBV29-1 and J is TRBJ1-1; 10 bases agree with TRBD1. Looked up from germline, CDR1 is SQVTM and CDR2 is ANQGSEA. The CDR3 extends over 13 amino acids. Trimming cost V 6 bases and J 10 bases; bases outside gene matches: 11. CDR3 sequence (DNA): TGCAGCGTGGGGACAGGGGACGCGCACGGAGCTTTCTTT. Translation gives CSVGTGDAHGAFF.

V is TRBV24-1 and J is TRBJ2-5, with 8 bases lining up with TRBD2. The trim removed 5 bases at V and 5 bases at J, leaving 9 bases unmatched. Germline V CDR1 and CDR2: KGHDR, SFDVKD. The CDR3 has 15 residues. The CDR3 is CATSGGLDLRETQYF. For the CDR3, the DNA is TGTGCCACCAGTGGGGGACTAGATCTCAGGGAGACCCAGTACTTC.

The chain's CDR3 is CASSLAGALYEQYF. The CDR3 DNA sequence: TGTGCCAGCAGTTTGGCAGGGGCTCTGTACGAGCAGTACTTC. The rearrangement joins TRBV28 to TRBJ2-7, with a tentative D call TRBD1 (6 bases). Germline CDR1 and CDR2: MDHEN and SYDVKM. With 3 bases removed from V and 4 bases from J, the gap between germline ends came to 13 bases. The CDR3 extends over 14 amino acids.

The chain uses TRBV6-5 and TRBJ2-7; 11 bases map to TRBD2. Trimming cost V 6 bases and J 3 bases; bases outside gene matches: 7. Germline lookup yields CDR1 MNHEY and CDR2 SVGAGI. This CDR3 has 15 amino acids. CDR3 coding DNA: TGTGCCAGCAGCGCCCCCGGGACTAGCGGCTACGAGCAGTACTTC. Its translation: CASSAPGTSGYEQYF.

The chain carries TRBV3-1 (or the pseudogene TRBV3-2) and TRBJ2-7; D possibly corresponds to TRBD2 (6 bases). V lost 4 bases and J lost 4, with 17 bases in between. Germline-derived CDR1 and CDR2 are LGHDT and YNNKEL (reference sequence). The CDR3 is 15 amino acids. CDR3 protein: CASSRIGGTRYEQYF. CDR3 DNA sequence: TGTGCCAGCAGCCGAATTGGGGGGACTCGTTACGAGCAGTACTTC.

The sample holds one count of this clone. The chain has TRBV9 and TRBJ2-1; 7 positions match TRBD1. The CDR3 is made up of 19 amino acids. Germline V gene sequence: CDR1 SGDLS, CDR2 YYNGEE. V lost 2 bases and J lost 0; bases outside the gene matches: 14. CDR3 DNA sequence: TGTGCCAGCAGCGTTAGTTTAGGCCGACAGGGCAGCTCCTACAATGAGCAGTTCTTC. Translating it yields CASSVSLGRQGSSYNEQFF.

This sequence joins TRBV19 and TRBJ2-7; D possibly corresponds to TRBD1 (6 bases). In germline, CDR1 is LNHDA, CDR2 SQIVND (reference sequence). With 3 bases removed from V and 0 bases from J, the gap between germline ends came to 12 bases. The CDR3 is 15 amino acids. The CDR3 DNA is TGTGCCAGTAGTATCAGTCCGGACAGCTCCTACGAGCAGTACTTC. This gives the protein CASSISPDSSYEQYF.

This clone was found once. This chain uses TRBV28 with TRBJ2-7; D remains ambiguous. V dropped 2 bases and J dropped 2 bases, with 10 bases sitting between them. This CDR3 has 14 residues. Germline V gives CDR1 MDHEN, CDR2 SYDVKM. As DNA, the CDR3 is TGTGCCAGCAGTTTAGAGGCAGAAACCTACGAGCAGTACTTC. It yields the protein CASSLEAETYEQYF.

Notes on this clone: Other DNA sequences in the sample encode the same CDR3. The V and J genes are TRBV6-5 and TRBJ2-7; 13 nucleotides align to TRBD2. V was clipped by 6 bases and J by 3 bases; unmatched bases: 2. Germline V CDR1 and CDR2: MNHEY, SVGAGI. This CDR3 contains 14 residues. The CDR3 DNA follows: TGTGCCAGCAGCCGGACTAGCGGGAGCTACGAGCAGTACTTC. Protein: CASSRTSGSYEQYF.

This chain uses TRBV6-1 with TRBJ1-2; D is perhaps TRBD1 (5 bases). The V gene lost 3 bases and the J gene lost 5 bases, with 10 bases spanning the gap. CDR1 is MNHNS and CDR2 is SASEGT in the germline V gene. This CDR3 is 13 amino acids long. In DNA, the CDR3 is TGTGCCAGCAGTGAGCGGGACGGGTATGGCTACACCTTC. Amino acid sequence: CASSERDGYGYTF.

The chain has TRBV10-3 and TRBJ2-3; D is perhaps TRBD2 (5 bases). The germline V gene encodes CDR1 ENHRY and CDR2 SYGVKD. The CDR3 has 13 amino acids. Trimming took 10 bases from V and 0 from J, leaving 11 bases between them. In DNA, the CDR3 is TGTGCCACGGCGGGCCAAAGCACAGATACGCAGTATTTT. Its translation: CATAGQSTDTQYF.

This clone appeared a few times. V gene TRBV7-2 combines with J gene TRBJ1-2; 7 bases fit TRBD1. V trimming: 1 base; J trimming: 4 bases; junction bases outside the gene matches: 12. CDR3 length: 17 amino acids. Germline assignment: CDR1 SGHTA and CDR2 FQGNSA. The CDR3 reads CASSLVGGTGASYGYTF. DNA for the CDR3: TGTGCCAGCAGCTTAGTAGGGGGAACAGGGGCCTCCTATGGCTACACCTTC.